This T cell receptor beta chain comes out of a study of CD8 T cells in ankylosing spondylitis. TCRdb recomputed calls from the 5' RACE reads with MiXCR, one row per CDR3 protein. The table shows about 500,000 distinct CDR3 sequences, with 5.3% occurring only once. This clonotype has a count of ten or more. Its antigen is as yet unknown. Regarding the study as a whole: One TCR beta motif, made up of about 8 highly homologous variants, appeared characteristic of ankylosing spondylitis blood.

Sequencing was carried out using blood, either unsorted or a sorted T cell fraction (not recorded which). The receptor was derived from a male donor with ankylosing spondylitis.

CDR3 sequence: CASSQVQGARTGELFF. In DNA, the CDR3 is TGTGCCAGCAGCCAAGTCCAGGGGGCTCGGACCGGGGAGCTGTTTTTT. The rearrangement links TRBV4-2 to TRBJ2-2, with 8 positions matching TRBD1. V shed 1 base and J 5 bases; nucleotides not matched to a gene: 6. Germline CDR1 LGHNA, CDR2 YNFKEQ. This CDR3 is 16 amino acids long.